This T cell receptor beta chain was captured in a study of cytomegalovirus exposure and HLA in healthy donors. Study-wide background: An early release of data contained some 80 million unique TCRs, which came from HLA-typed donors.

CDR1 and CDR2 from the germline V gene are SGHAT and FQNNGV. Trimming took 6 bases from V and 2 from J, leaving 17 bases between them. This CDR3 is built from 17 residues. Donors were nominally healthy when sampled, though unrecorded immune exposures were likely. 13 Jbeta primers and 60 Vbeta primers were used for the PCR. Sequencing was performed with immunoSEQ multiplex PCR; in TCRdb, only in-frame clones are kept and a portion is missing. The sample includes over 65,000 clones. Source material: PBMCs. The TCR sequence derives from a man aged 25 to 40 in good health and CMV-seronegative. The V and J genes are TRBV11-2 and TRBJ2-6; possibly TRBD2 for D (6 bases). The CDR3 nucleotides read TGTGCCAGCAGGCCCCAGGAGGGCAAACCTGGGGCCAACGTCCTGACTTTC. This encodes CASRPQEGKPGANVLTF.